This TCR beta chain was recovered during a study of T cells in Graves' hyperthyroidism and ophthalmopathy. Whole-study results and caveats: The authors' 13 V-J model separated ophthalmopathy from stable hyperthyroidism.

The authors deemed Graves' hyperthyroidism stable absent ophthalmopathy progression within 18 months. Orbital computed tomography and thyroid ultrasound, together with serum TRAb and thyroxine and clinical symptoms, were used for diagnoses. This CDR3 is built from 14 residues. The germline V gene has CDR1 SGHTA and CDR2 FQGNSA. Trimming removed 6 bases from V and 4 bases from J, with 14 bases in between. This clonotype was counted ten times or more. No antigen is known for it. The CDR3 regions of TCR beta were amplified from RNA transcripts. Using the HTBI primer set, a first-round RT-PCR was run on the TCR CDR3. TCRdb re-analysed the multiplex PCR reads in MiXCR, keeping a single row per CDR3 protein. Of some 300,000 distinct CDR3 sequences in the sample, roughly 15% were seen once.

The chain couples TRBV7-2 to TRBJ2-3; D is ambiguous. Material for sequencing was blood. The sequence was collected from a woman in her forties with Graves' hyperthyroidism. CDR3: CASSRNSRPDTQYF. The CDR3 bases are TGTGCCAGCAGTAGGAATAGCCGCCCAGATACGCAGTATTTT.